This T cell receptor beta chain was captured by sequencing in a study of type 1 and type 2 diabetes patients. About the research overall: Donors were type 1 diabetes, type 2 diabetes, or nondiabetic controls. From PBMCs, CD4+ and CD8+ T cells were isolated by magnetic microbeads.

Per the germline V gene, CDR1 is LNHDA and CDR2 is SQIVND (reference sequence). V was shortened by 1 base and J by 2 bases, with 12 bases between the two germline ends. The CDR3 runs 17 residues. Genomic DNA was the PCR template. Amplification of the beta chain CDR3 used 30 forward and 13 reverse multiplex primers. TCRdb used MiXCR to reprocess the multiplex PCR reads, holding one entry per CDR3 protein. The data show 250,000 to 300,000 distinct CDR3 sequences, more than 40% seen once. Each diabetic donor fulfilled classification criteria for either type 1 or type 2. Ten milliliters of peripheral blood were collected from each participant.

This receptor was obtained from a man aged 18 to 29 with type 2 diabetes. The chain combines TRBV19 with TRBJ2-6, with D unresolved. Sequencing used peripheral blood mononuclear cells (PBMCs). CDR3 in amino acids: CASSIGPVPTGANVLTF. CDR3 sequence (DNA): TGTGCCAGTAGTATAGGGCCGGTGCCTACTGGGGCCAACGTCCTGACTTTC.